The count of the clone carrying this T cell receptor beta chain is one. Antigen unknown. Other nucleotide sequences in the sample specify the same CDR3. Naive CD8 cells, CD45RO-negative and positively selected for CCR7, excluded terminally differentiated effector memory CD45RA+ cells. Each donor was a Caucasian adult residing in Nashville, Tennessee. Trimming pared 4 bases from V and 8 bases from J, leaving 17 bases between. The length of the CDR3 is 15 residues. Germline V lookup: CDR1 LGHNA, CDR2 YNFKEQ. The entry originates in a study of shared clonotypes between healthy human individuals. Deep was the level at which the assay was run. Researchers divided each subset's genomic DNA evenly across several immunoSEQ plates. The table came from immunoSEQ multiplex PCR; TCRdb's copy has only in-frame clones and leaves some out. Of about 2 million clones listed, about 94% are singletons. Findings and limits, study-wide: Between a handful of donors, naive CD4 clonotypes were shared at a level of around 5.1%.

The clonotype was recovered from a man aged 18 to 29 in good health. Sequenced sample: naive CD8+ T cells sorted from blood. The chain couples TRBV4-2 to TRBJ1-4, with D unclear. The CDR3 nucleotides are TGTGCCAGCAGCCGGAAGACTCAAGGAGGAGAAAAACTGTTTTTT. Encoded protein: CASSRKTQGGEKLFF.